This T cell receptor (beta chain) was sequenced during a study of shared clonotypes between healthy human individuals. This table comes from immunoSEQ multiplex PCR, and its TCRdb copy is limited to in-frame clones, with some not included. The top ten clones hold over 1.5% of a sample with around 750,000 clones, around 72% of them seen once. Sequencing was done on a sample of memory CD4+ T cells sorted from blood. Subset defined: CD45RA-negative fraction. This receptor was identified in a woman between 25 and 40 years old in good health.

Written as DNA, the CDR3 is TGTGCCAGCAGCTCGACAGGGTGGGCCTACGAGCAGTACTTC. Its translation: CASSSTGWAYEQYF. The chain is built from TRBV7-9 and TRBJ2-7; 7 bases align to TRBD1. The CDR3 runs 14 residues. Germline V CDR1 and CDR2: SEHNR, FQNEAQ (reference sequence). The junction had 5 bases not matched to a gene; V was cut back by 4 bases and J by 2 bases. Together with reference TRBV7-9 and TRBJ2-7, the CDR3 gives the full variable domain: DTGVSQNPRHKITKRGQNVTFRCDPISEHNRLYWYRQTLGQGPEFLTYFQNEAQLEKSRLLSDRFSAERPKGSFSTLEIQRTEQGDSAMYLCASSSTGWAYEQYFGPGTRLTVT.